This T cell receptor beta chain was documented in a study of identifying expanded T cells in peripheral blood. Collection occurred without any documented infections or immune events in donors. Assay: immunoSEQ multiplex PCR; the TCRdb copy retains only in-frame clones and omits some. The sample has 70,000 or so clones, approximately 87% seen once. CDR1 MNHNY and CDR2 SVGAGI come from the germline V gene (reference sequence). This CDR3 is 15 amino acids long. The clonotype originates from a person aged 18 to 70 in good health. The chain has TRBV6-6 and TRBJ1-2; D is ambiguous. Input material: blood. The CDR3 protein is CGSYGSRPHPNGYTF. As DNA, the CDR3 is TGTGGCAGTTACGGGTCCCGGCCTCACCCCAATGGCTACACCTTC.